This TCR beta chain was identified during a study of T-cell memory formation after mild COVID-19. On the study more broadly: In these data, TCR clusters were largely donor specific.

Turning to this clonotype: Its antigen is currently unknown.

This CDR3 is built from 14 residues. The V gene's germline CDR1 is SEHNR and CDR2 FQNEAQ (reference sequence). The V gene lost 5 bases and the J gene lost 6 bases, with 16 bases spanning the gap. cDNA libraries for TCR alpha and TCR beta, carrying sample barcodes and UMIs, came from 5'RACE with constant-segment primers. TCRdb redid the calling of the 5' RACE reads with MiXCR, one entry per CDR3 protein. The table lists some 310,000 distinct CDR3 sequences, 20% to 25% of them singletons. Study conclusions and caveats: Contracting clones from day 15 to 85 showed balanced CD4/CD8; later expanders favored CD4+. Pre-infection memory contained some responding clones, which suggested that cross-reactive memory had joined.

This rearrangement joins TRBV7-9 to TRBJ2-5; D uncertain. The receptor was derived from a young man who had mild COVID-19 (a few samples of this study predate the infection). Cell type and time point are not known. The material sequenced was PBMCs or a T cell subset sorted from them (not recorded which). The CDR3 sequence is CASSDGRPGQTQYF. The CDR3 DNA sequence: TGTGCCAGCAGCGATGGCAGGCCCGGCCAGACCCAGTACTTC.